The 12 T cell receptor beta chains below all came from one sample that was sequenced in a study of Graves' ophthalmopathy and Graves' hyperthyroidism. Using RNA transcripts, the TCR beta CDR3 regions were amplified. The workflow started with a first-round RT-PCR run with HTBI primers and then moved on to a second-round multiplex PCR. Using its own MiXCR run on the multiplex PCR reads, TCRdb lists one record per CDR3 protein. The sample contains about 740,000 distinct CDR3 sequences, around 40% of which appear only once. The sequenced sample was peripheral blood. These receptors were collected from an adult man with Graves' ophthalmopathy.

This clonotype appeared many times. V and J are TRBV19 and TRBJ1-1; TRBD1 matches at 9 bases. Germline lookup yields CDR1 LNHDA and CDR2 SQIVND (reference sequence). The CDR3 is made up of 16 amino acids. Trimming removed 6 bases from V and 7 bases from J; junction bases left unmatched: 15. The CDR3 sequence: CASSLTGTGREGEAFF. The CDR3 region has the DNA TGTGCCAGTAGCTTAACCGGGACAGGGCGTGAGGGTGAAGCTTTCTTT. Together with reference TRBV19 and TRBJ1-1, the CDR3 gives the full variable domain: DGGITQSPKYLFRKEGQNVTLSCEQNLNHDAMYWYRQDPGQGLRLIYYSQIVNDFQKGDIAEGYSVSREKKESFPLTVTSAQKNPTAFYLCASSLTGTGREGEAFFGQGTRLTVV.

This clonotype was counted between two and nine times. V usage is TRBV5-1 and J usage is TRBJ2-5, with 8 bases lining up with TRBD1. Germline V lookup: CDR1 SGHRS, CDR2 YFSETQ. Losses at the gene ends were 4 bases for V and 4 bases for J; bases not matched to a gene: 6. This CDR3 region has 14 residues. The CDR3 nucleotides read TGCGCCAGCAGCCGAATGGACAGGGCAGAGACCCAGTACTTC. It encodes CASSRMDRAETQYF.

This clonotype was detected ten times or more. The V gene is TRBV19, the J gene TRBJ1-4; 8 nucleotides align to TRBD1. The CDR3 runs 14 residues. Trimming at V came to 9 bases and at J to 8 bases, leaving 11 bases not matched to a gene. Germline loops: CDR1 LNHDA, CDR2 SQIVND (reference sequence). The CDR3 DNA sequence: TGTGCCAGCGCTGAGGGACAGGAGAAGGAAAAACTGTTTTTT. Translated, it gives CASAEGQEKEKLFF.

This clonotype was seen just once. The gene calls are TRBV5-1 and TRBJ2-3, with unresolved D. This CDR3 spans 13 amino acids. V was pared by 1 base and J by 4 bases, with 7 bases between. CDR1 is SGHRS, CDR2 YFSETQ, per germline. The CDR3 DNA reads TGCGCCAGCAGCTTGAGGCCTGCAGATACGCAGTATTTT. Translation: CASSLRPADTQYF. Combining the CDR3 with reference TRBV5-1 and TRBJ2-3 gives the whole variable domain KAGVTQTPRYLIKTRGQQVTLSCSPISGHRSVSWYQQTPGQGLQFLFEYFSETQRNKGNFPGRFSGRQFSNSRSEMNVSTLELGDSALYLCASSLRPADTQYFGPGTRLTVL.

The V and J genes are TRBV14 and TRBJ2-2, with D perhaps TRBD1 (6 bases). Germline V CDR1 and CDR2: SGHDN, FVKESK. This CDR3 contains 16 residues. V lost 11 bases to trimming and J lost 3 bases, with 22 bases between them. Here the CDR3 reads CAWKFPDRWDTGELFF. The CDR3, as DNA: TGTGCCTGGAAGTTTCCGGACAGATGGGACACCGGGGAGCTGTTTTTT.

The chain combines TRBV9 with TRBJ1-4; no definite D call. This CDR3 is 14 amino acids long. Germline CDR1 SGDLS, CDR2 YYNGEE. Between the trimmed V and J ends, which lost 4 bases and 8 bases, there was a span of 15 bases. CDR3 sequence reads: CASSQEGIREKLFF. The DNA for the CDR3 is TGTGCCAGCAGCCAAGAGGGAATACGGGAAAAACTGTTTTTT.

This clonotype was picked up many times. CDR3 loop: CSVEDRNRDGNTEAFF. DNA of the CDR3: TGCAGCGTTGAAGATCGGAACCGGGACGGGAACACTGAAGCTTTCTTT. V and J are TRBV29-1 and TRBJ1-1; possibly TRBD1 for D (5 bases). The CDR3 extends over 16 amino acids. Trimming left V 0 bases short and J 1 base short, with 15 bases between. CDR1 and CDR2 (germline): SQVTM, ANQGSEA. Full variable domain (rest looked up from reference TRBV29-1 and TRBJ1-1): SAVISQKPSRDICQRGTSLTIQCQVDSQVTMMFWYRQQPGQSLTLIATANQGSEATYESGFVIDKFPISRPNLTFSTLTVSNMSPEDSSIYLCSVEDRNRDGNTEAFFGQGTRLTVV.

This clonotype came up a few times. The CDR3 sequence is CASSRTGDSYNSPLHF. The CDR3 coding sequence is TGTGCCAGCAGCCGGACAGGGGACTCCTATAATTCACCCCTCCACTTT. The rearrangement uses TRBV11-2 and TRBJ1-6; 9 bases fit TRBD1. The CDR3 has 16 residues. J lost 0 bases, V lost 5 bases, and 2 bases had no gene match. Germline V gene lookup returns CDR1 SGHAT and CDR2 FQNNGV.

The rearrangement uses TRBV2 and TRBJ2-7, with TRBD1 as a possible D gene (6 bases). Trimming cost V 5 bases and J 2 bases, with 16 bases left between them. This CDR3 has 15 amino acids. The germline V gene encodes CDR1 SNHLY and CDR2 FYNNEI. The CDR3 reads CASSYRETDTYEQYF. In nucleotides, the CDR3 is TGTGCCAGCAGTTACAGGGAAACCGACACCTACGAGCAGTACTTC.

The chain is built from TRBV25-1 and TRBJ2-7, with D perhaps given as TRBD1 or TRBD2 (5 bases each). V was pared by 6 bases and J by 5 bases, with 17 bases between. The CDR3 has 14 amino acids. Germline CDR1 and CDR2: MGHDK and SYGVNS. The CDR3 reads CASRGTGPLDEQYF. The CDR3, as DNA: TGTGCCAGCAGAGGGACGGGCCCCCTGGACGAGCAGTACTTC.

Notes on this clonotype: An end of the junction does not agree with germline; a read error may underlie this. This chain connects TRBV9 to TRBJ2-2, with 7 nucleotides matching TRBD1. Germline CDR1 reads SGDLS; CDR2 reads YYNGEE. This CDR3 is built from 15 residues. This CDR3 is CASSGQGANTGELSF. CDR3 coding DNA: TGTGCCAGCAGCGGACAGGGCGCGAACACCGGGGAGCTGTCTTTT.

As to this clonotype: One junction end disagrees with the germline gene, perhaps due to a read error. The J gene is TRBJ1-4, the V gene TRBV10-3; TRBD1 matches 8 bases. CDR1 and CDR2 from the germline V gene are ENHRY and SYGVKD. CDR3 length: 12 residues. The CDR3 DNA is TGTGCCATCAGTGGGCAGGGGGCCCGACAAATTTTT. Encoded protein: CAISGQGARQIF.